A selection of T cell receptor beta chains follows, all from one sample in a study of blood T cell repertoires in COVID-19. Method: immunoSEQ multiplex PCR; TCRdb's copy keeps in-frame clones and lacks some. The data show 150,000 to 200,000 clones, around 80% seen once. Specimen: peripheral blood. The source is a woman aged 80 or over with active or convalescent COVID-19. CDR3s include the opening cysteine and the closing phenylalanine or tryptophan. A D gene is named only where the DNA matches it firmly. Clone size is given for some rows only: seen once, a few or many times, or a class if the clone is expanded.

TRBJ1-1,TRBV5-1,TRBD1,-,TGCGCCAGCAACAAAGAGGGGGCCCTAACTGAAGCTTTCTTT,CASNKEGALTEAFF
TRBJ1-2,TRBV5-1,-,-,TGCGCCAGCAGCTTGGAGCAGGGTTATGGCTACACCTTC,CASSLEQGYGYTF
TRBJ1-5,TRBV7-3,-,many,TGTGCCAGCAGCTTAGGGGCCAAGTATAGCAATCAGCCCCAGCATTTT,CASSLGAKYSNQPQHF
TRBJ2-1,TRBV19,TRBD2,-,TGTGCCAGTAGTGACCCAGGACTAGCGGGGGTTGAGCAGTTCTTC,CASSDPGLAGVEQFF
TRBJ1-6,TRBV19,-,-,TGTGCCAGTGGAGGGGAGCTCAATTCACCCCTCCACTTT,CASGGELNSPLHF
TRBJ1-1,TRBV7-9,TRBD1,-,TGTGCCAGCAGCGGCTTGGGACAGCGCATGAACACTGAAGCTTTCTTT,CASSGLGQRMNTEAFF
TRBJ2-3,TRBV27,-,-,TGTGCCAGCAGTTTAGTAGGAGTCCGCCTAGATACGCAGTATTTT,CASSLVGVRLDTQYF
TRBJ2-4,TRBV28,TRBD1,medium-sized,TGTGCCAGCAGTGAGGTTTCGGACAGGGTCCAAAACATTCAGTACTTC,CASSEVSDRVQNIQYF
TRBJ2-7,TRBV28,-,-,TGTGCCAGCAGCTACAGGGTATCCTACGAGCAGTACTTC,CASSYRVSYEQYF
TRBJ2-4,TRBV6-5,-,-,TGTGCCAGCCAAAGGGGGGGTGCGGCCAAAAACATTCAGTACTTC,CASQRGGAAKNIQYF
TRBJ1-2,TRBV19,-,-,TGTGCCAGTAGCCAGGCCCTAGGGGCCCATGGCTACACCTTC,CASSQALGAHGYTF
TRBJ2-2,TRBV28,-,-,TGTGCCAGCAGTTTACCCTTGAACACCGGGGAGCTGTTTTTT,CASSLPLNTGELFF
TRBJ2-3,TRBV29-1,-,-,TGCAGCGTTGAAGAAGTCGGAGATACGCAGTATTTT,CSVEEVGDTQYF
TRBJ1-4,TRBV30,-,-,TGTGCCTGGAGTGTCGAGGCAGCAACTAATGAAAAACTGTTTTTT,CAWSVEAATNEKLFF
TRBJ2-2,TRBV6-5,-,-,TGTGCCAGCATGGGGCGGGGGGAGCTGTTTTTT,CASMGRGELFF
TRBJ2-3,TRBV28,TRBD2,-,TGTGCCTGGGGACTAGCGAATCGTCCAGATACGCAGTATTTT,CAWGLANRPDTQYF
TRBJ1-1,TRBV7-9,-,-,TGTGCCAGCAACGCCCTAGGAGGGCTCATGAACACTGAAGCTTTCTTT,CASNALGGLMNTEAFF
TRBJ1-6,TRBV7-9,TRBD1,-,TGTGCCAGCAGCTCAAGAAGGCGGGACAGGGTCGATAATTCACCCCTCCACTTT,CASSSRRRDRVDNSPLHF
TRBJ1-2,TRBV5-5,-,-,TGTGCCAGCAGCTTATCTACGGCAGGGGTTAGGGGCTACACCTTC,CASSLSTAGVRGYTF
TRBJ1-5,TRBV19,TRBD1,few,TGTGCCAGTAGTATAGTAAGGGACAGTCGGCAGCCCCAGCATTTT,CASSIVRDSRQPQHF
TRBJ2-3,TRBV11-2,TRBD2,-,TGTGCCAGCAGCTTAGTGTTACTAGCGGGTAACACAGATACGCAGTATTTT,CASSLVLLAGNTDTQYF
TRBJ1-1,TRBV4-2,-,-,TGTGCCAGCACCAAAAAAGGGGGGGCCATGCTCGGCACTGAAGCTTTCTTT,CASTKKGGAMLGTEAFF
TRBJ1-5,TRBV4-1,-,-,TGCGCCAGCAGCCAAGTTTCCGGGAATAGCAATCAGCCCCAGCATTTT,CASSQVSGNSNQPQHF
TRBJ1-3,TRBV3-1/TRBV3-2,TRBD1,-,TGTGCCAGTCTCGACAGGGCTGGAAACACCATATATTTT,CASLDRAGNTIYF
TRBJ1-2,TRBV12-5,-,-,TGTGCTAGTGGTTTGGTACTCGGGCGGACTACACATTATGGCTACACCTTC,CASGLVLGRTTHYGYTF
TRBJ2-2,TRBV18,TRBD2,-,TGTGCCAGCTCACCAAGCACCCACGGGGGGTCCGGGGAGCTGTTTTTT,CASSPSTHGGSGELFF
TRBJ2-1,TRBV5-4,TRBD2,-,TGTGCCAGCAGCTTGGTCCGGGGGGGCTCCTACAATGAGCAGTTCTTC,CASSLVRGGSYNEQFF
TRBJ1-2,TRBV19,-,few,TGTGCCACGGAGGGGGGGAACTATGGCTACACCTTC,CATEGGNYGYTF
TRBJ2-3,TRBV19,TRBD2,-,TGTGCCAGTCGCCCCACTAGCGGGGGGGCCCCAGATACGCAGTATTTT,CASRPTSGGAPDTQYF
TRBJ2-7,TRBV20-1,-,-,TGCAGTGCTAGTAACAGGGTCTACGAGCAGTACTTC,CSASNRVYEQYF
TRBJ1-3,TRBV6-5,-,-,TGTGCCAGCAGTTTACAGGCGAGCTCTGGAAACACCATATATTTT,CASSLQASSGNTIYF
TRBJ1-2,TRBV2,-,-,TGTGCCAGCAGTGATTGGCAGGGCTATGGCTACACCTTC,CASSDWQGYGYTF